This TCR beta chain was profiled in a study of blood T cell repertoires in COVID-19. Participant age was roughly 18 to 95 years, and participants resided in 25 or so US areas. Participant reports of clinical history set cohort assignment. This CDR3 has 15 amino acids. The trim removed 3 bases at V and 1 base at J, leaving 5 bases unmatched. The germline V gene has CDR1 MNHEY and CDR2 SVGAGI. Sequencing used immunoSEQ multiplex PCR; TCRdb keeps in-frame clones, though not all of them. Altogether 170,000 or so clones are present, roughly 87% being singletons, with the ten largest covering 7%. J is TRBJ1-1 and V is TRBV6-5; 7 positions agree with TRBD1. The sample comprised PBMCs or T cells enriched from blood (not recorded which). The origin of this receptor is a woman aged 50 to 60 who had recovered from COVID-19. CDR3 bases: TGTGCCAGCAGTTATGAAGGGACAGCGAACACTGAAGCTTTCTTT. It encodes CASSYEGTANTEAFF.